The entry that follows covers one T cell receptor beta chain sequence. This specimen belongs to a study of shared clonotypes between healthy human individuals. As for the study in general: Each donor's CD8 memory used one plate, CD8 naive two, each CD4 subset three.

Profiled with immunoSEQ multiplex PCR; TCRdb holds only in-frame clones, not every one. The sample holds about 550,000 clones; roughly 95% are singletons and the top ten take less than 0.13%. Naive CD8 isolation took CD45RO-negative cells positively selected for CCR7 and excluded terminally differentiated effector memory CD45RA+ cells. The CDR3 is made up of 15 amino acids. Germline values: CDR1 MGHRA, CDR2 YSYEKL. This receptor was taken from a woman in her twenties or thirties in good health. Sequenced: naive CD8+ T cells sorted from blood. The chain combines TRBV4-1 with TRBJ2-5; 7 nucleotides match TRBD2. The J call may be in error: the DNA end matches TRBJ2-7 better. DNA of the CDR3: TGCGCCAGCAGCCAAGACACGGGAGGTCGGAACGAGCAGTACTTC. As protein: CASSQDTGGRNEQYF.